This T cell receptor beta chain was sequenced in a study of response to subunit inactivated influenza vaccine. Study-wide findings and caveats: Authors proposed each seasonal influenza vaccination draws in few new T cells.

This clonotype was seen a handful of times. The target antigen is unknown. MiXCR, applied by TCRdb to the RT-PCR reads, yields one record per CDR3 protein. The repertoire consists of 800,000 to 1,000,000 distinct CDR3 sequences, with over 20% occurring once and the leading ten covering roughly 10%. The CDR3 is 16 amino acids. The V end lost 0 bases, the J end lost 0 bases, and 10 bases lay between the germline ends. Germline CDR1 and CDR2: SGDLS and YYNGEE. The genes are TRBV9 and TRBJ2-4, with D perhaps TRBD1 (6 bases). This sequence originates from a man aged 50-60 years who received an inactivated influenza vaccine. The material sequenced was PBMCs from blood, taken about 5 days after vaccination. CDR3 DNA: TGTGCCAGCAGCGTAGGGGACACACTAGCCAAAAACATTCAGTACTTC. It translates to CASSVGDTLAKNIQYF. The entire variable domain, with the rest obtained from reference TRBV9 and TRBJ2-4, is as follows: DSGVTQTPKHLITATGQRVTLRCSPRSGDLSVYWYQQSLDQGLQFLIQYYNGEERAKGNILERFSAQQFPDLHSELNLSSLELGDSALYFCASSVGDTLAKNIQYFGAGTRLSVL.